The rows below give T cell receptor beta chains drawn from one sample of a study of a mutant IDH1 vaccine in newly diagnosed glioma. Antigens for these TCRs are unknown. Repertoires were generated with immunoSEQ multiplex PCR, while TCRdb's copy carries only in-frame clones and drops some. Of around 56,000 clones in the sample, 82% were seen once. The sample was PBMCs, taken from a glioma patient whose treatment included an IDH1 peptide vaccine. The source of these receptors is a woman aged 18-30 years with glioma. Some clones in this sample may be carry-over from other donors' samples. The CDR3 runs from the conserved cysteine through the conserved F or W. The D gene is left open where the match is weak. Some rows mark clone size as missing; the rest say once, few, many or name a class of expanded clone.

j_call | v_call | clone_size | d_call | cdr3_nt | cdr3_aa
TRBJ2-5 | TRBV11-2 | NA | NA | TGTGCCAGCAGCCCTGGAGCGTGGGGGTCCCAGTACTTC | CASSPGAWGSQYF
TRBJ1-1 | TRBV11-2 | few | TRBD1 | TGTGCCAGCAGCACCCGGACAGGGAACACTGAAGCTTTCTTT | CASSTRTGNTEAFF
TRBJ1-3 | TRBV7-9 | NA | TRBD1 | TGTGCCAGCAGCTTAGCGGCGGGACAGCCAGGAAACACCATATATTTT | CASSLAAGQPGNTIYF
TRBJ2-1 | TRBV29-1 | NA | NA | TGCAGCGTTGTTGGGTGGAAGGGTGAGCAGTTCTTC | CSVVGWKGEQFF
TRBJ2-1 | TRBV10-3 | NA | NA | TGTGCCATCAGTGCCCACCGTGAGCAGTTCTTC | CAISAHREQFF
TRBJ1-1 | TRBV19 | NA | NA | TGTGCCAGTAGTATAGGGGCGCGCCGGGTGAACACTGAAGCTTTCTTT | CASSIGARRVNTEAFF
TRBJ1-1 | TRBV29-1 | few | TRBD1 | TGCAGCGCCGGTGGGGACAGGGAAGCTTTCTTT | CSAGGDREAFF
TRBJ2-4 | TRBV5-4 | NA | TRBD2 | TGTGCCAGCAGCTTACAAGCGGGGGGGCTAAACATTCAGTACTTC | CASSLQAGGLNIQYF
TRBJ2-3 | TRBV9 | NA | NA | TGTGCCAGCAGCGTGGGCGGGGCGAGCACAGATACGCAGTATTTT | CASSVGGASTDTQYF
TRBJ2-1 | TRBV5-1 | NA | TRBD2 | TGCGCCAGCAGCGCCCTGCCTAGCGGGGGCTACAATGAGCAGTTCTTC | CASSALPSGGYNEQFF
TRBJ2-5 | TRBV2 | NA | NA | TGTGCCAGCAGTGAAGCAATCCGGGTTGGAGAGACCCAGTACTTC | CASSEAIRVGETQYF
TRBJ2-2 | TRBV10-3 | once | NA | TGTGCCACCACCCGCCCAGGGAACACCGGGGAGCTGTTTTTT | CATTRPGNTGELFF
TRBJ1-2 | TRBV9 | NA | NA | TGTGCCAGCAGCTTCAGTTACAGGGATCTATCGGGCTACACCTTC | CASSFSYRDLSGYTF
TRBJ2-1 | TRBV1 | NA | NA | TGCACCAGCAGCCAAGCGAAGGGCCCGGAGAGCTCCTACAATGAGCAGTTCTTC | CTSSQAKGPESSYNEQFF
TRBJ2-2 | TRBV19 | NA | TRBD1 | TGTGCCAGCAACGACAGGGGTGACACCGGGGAGCTGTTTTTT | CASNDRGDTGELFF
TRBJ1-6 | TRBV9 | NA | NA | TGTGCCAGCAGCGTAGCGGGCATTAATTCACCCCTCCACTTT | CASSVAGINSPLHF
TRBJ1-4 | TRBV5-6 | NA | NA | TGTGCCAGCAGCTTGGGGGCTAATGAAAAACTGTTTTTT | CASSLGANEKLFF
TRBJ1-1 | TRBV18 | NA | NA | TGTGCCAGCTCACCCGGTCGGAACACTGAAGCTTTCTTT | CASSPGRNTEAFF
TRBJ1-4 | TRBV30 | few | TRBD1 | TGTGCCTGGAGTGTACGGACAGGGGGCATAGAAAAACTGTTTTTT | CAWSVRTGGIEKLFF
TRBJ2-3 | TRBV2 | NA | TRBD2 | TGTGCCAGCAGTCGATTGCGGGAGCGGGGGGGCAGGACAGATACGCAGTATTTT | CASSRLRERGGRTDTQYF
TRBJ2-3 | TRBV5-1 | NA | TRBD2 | TGCGCCAGCAGCTCCGCCGGGACTAGCGGGAGGATCGATACGCAGTATTTT | CASSSAGTSGRIDTQYF
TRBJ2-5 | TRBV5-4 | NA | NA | TGTGCCAGCAGCTTGGAAACACTAGGAGAGACCCAGTACTTC | CASSLETLGETQYF
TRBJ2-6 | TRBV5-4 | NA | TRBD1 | TGTGCCAGCAGCTCAGACAGGGGGGTCTCTGGGGCCAACGTCCTGACTTTC | CASSSDRGVSGANVLTF
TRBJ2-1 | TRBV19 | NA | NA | TGTGCCAGTAGTATAGGAAGTCTAGCGTCCTACAATGAGCAGTTCTTC | CASSIGSLASYNEQFF
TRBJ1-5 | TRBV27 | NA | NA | TGTGCCAGCAGTTTCGAGGGTCAGCCCCAGCATTTT | CASSFEGQPQHF
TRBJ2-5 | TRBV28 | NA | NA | TGTGCCACCTTAGAGGAGACCCAGTACTTC | CATLEETQYF
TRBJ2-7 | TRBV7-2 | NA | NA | TGTGCCAGCAGCTTAGCGATCGGACGGCGGTCCTACGAGCAGTACTTC | CASSLAIGRRSYEQYF
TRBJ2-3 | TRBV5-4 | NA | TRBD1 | TGTGCCAGCAGCTTAGGGACAGATTACCGCACAGATACGCAGTATTTT | CASSLGTDYRTDTQYF
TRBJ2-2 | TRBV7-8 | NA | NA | TGTGCCAGCAGCTTAGCGCGGGTTGACGGGGAGCTGTTTTTT | CASSLARVDGELFF
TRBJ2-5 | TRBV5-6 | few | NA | TGTGCCAGCAGCTTGGAGGGTATTAGCGAGACCCAGTACTTC | CASSLEGISETQYF
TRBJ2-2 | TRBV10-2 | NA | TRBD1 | TGCGCCAGCGGCTGGGACAGGGCCACCGGGGAGCTGTTTTTT | CASGWDRATGELFF
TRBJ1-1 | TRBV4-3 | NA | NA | TGCGCCAGCAGCCAAGATAACAGCCCGAACACTGAAGCTTTCTTT | CASSQDNSPNTEAFF
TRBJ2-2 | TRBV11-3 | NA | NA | TGTGCCAGCAGCCCTAGACATAACACCGGGGAGCTGTTTTTT | CASSPRHNTGELFF
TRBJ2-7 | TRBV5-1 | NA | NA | TGCGCCAGCAGCTTGGACGGGGAAATAGAGCAGTACTTC | CASSLDGEIEQYF
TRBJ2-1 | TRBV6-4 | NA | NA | TGTGCCAGCAGTGAAACTGAATACAATGAGCAGTTCTTC | CASSETEYNEQFF
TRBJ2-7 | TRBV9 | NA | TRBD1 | TGTGCCAGCAGCGTAGGACAGGGGGCCTTCGAGCAGTACTTC | CASSVGQGAFEQYF
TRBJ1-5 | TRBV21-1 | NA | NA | TGTGCCAGCAGCCACACCCGAGAGGGGGCACATCAGCCCCAGCATTTT | CASSHTREGAHQPQHF
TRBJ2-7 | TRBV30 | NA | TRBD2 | TGTGCCTGGACCACTAGCGGGAGACTGGGGGAGCAGTACTTC | CAWTTSGRLGEQYF
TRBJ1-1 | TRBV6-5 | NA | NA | TGTGCCAGCAGTTACCCGACCCACCAGGGACGCGAAGCTTTCTTT | CASSYPTHQGREAFF
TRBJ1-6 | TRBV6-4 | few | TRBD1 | TGTGCCAGCAGCACGGAGGGACAGCCCAATTCACCCCTCCACTTT | CASSTEGQPNSPLHF
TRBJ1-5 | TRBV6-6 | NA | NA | TGTGCCAGCAGCCCCCCGGGGGGCGCAGGGCAGCCCCAGCATTTT | CASSPPGGAGQPQHF
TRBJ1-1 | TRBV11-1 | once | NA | TGTGCCAGCAGTTTACACAGGGTAGGCGGCACTGAAGCTTTCTTT | CASSLHRVGGTEAFF
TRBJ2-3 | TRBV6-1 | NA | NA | TGTGCCAGCAGTGAAGAGGTGGGGGGTAGCACAGATACGCAGTATTTT | CASSEEVGGSTDTQYF
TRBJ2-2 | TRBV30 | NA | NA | TGTGCCTGGAGTGTACTTCACACCGGGGAGCTGTTTTTT | CAWSVLHTGELFF
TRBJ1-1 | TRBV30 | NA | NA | TGTGCCTGGATTCGGGAACAGAACACTGAAGCTTTCTTT | CAWIREQNTEAFF
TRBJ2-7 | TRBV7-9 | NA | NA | TGTGCCAGCAGCCAACGGGCAGGGTTACCCTACGAGCAGTACTTC | CASSQRAGLPYEQYF
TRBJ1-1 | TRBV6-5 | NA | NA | TGTGCCAGCAGTTTTAATGGGGCTGACACTGAAGCTTTCTTT | CASSFNGADTEAFF
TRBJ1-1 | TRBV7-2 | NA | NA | TGTGCCAGCAGCTTAGAGGCGGCAGGAACGAACACTGAAGCTTTCTTT | CASSLEAAGTNTEAFF
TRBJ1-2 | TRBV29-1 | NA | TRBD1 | TGCAGCGTTGAGGCAGGGGGCGCGAATGGCTACACCTTC | CSVEAGGANGYTF
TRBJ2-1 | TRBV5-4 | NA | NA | TGTGCCAGCAGCGTGGAGTCTAGCCCCCTCTTCAATGAGCAGTTCTTC | CASSVESSPLFNEQFF
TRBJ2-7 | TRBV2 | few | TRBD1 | TGTGCCAGCAGTGAAGCGTGGACAGGGAACGAGCAGTACTTC | CASSEAWTGNEQYF
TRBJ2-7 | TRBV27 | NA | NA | TGTGCCAGCAGTTTATCGACCCCCCATTACGAGCAGTACTTC | CASSLSTPHYEQYF
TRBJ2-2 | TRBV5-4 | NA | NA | TGTGCCAGCAGCCCAAAGAACACCGGGGAGCTGTTTTTT | CASSPKNTGELFF
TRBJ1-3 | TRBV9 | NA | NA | TGTGCCAGCAGCTCGAGGGGCCGAGGGTCTTCTGGAAACACCATATATTTT | CASSSRGRGSSGNTIYF
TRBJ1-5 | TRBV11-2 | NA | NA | TGTGCCAGCAGCTTAGATCATTTACCCAGGAGCAATCAGCCCCAGCATTTT | CASSLDHLPRSNQPQHF